This is a list of T cell receptor beta chains from one sample in a study of T cell repertoires in cytomegalovirus infection. TCRdb itself ran the reads through MiXCR, one entry per CDR3 protein. The sample includes fewer than 900,000 distinct CDR3 sequences, just under 30% of them seen just once. Which antigens these TCRs recognize remains unknown. The sample was cultured CD8+ T cells from PBMCs, taken from culture after CMV antigen stimulation. These receptors all stem from a human donor in good health (CMV status not recorded). Some clones in this sample may be carry-over from other donors' samples. Each CDR3 is given with its conserved first and last residue. A D gene is named only where the DNA matches it firmly. The size entry is marked missing in some rows and otherwise reads once, few, many or a size class.

TRBV7-2,-,many,TRBJ2-7,TGTGCCAGCAGCTTAGGTAGCGGCTCCTACGAGCAGTACTTC,CASSLGSGSYEQYF
TRBV12-3/TRBV12-4,-,few,TRBJ2-5,TGTGCCAGCAGTCACAGGACCGGGCTTAAAGAGACCCAGTACTTC,CASSHRTGLKETQYF
TRBV3-1,-,-,TRBJ2-2,TGTGCCAGCAGCCAAGATGGGATAAAGGACACCGGGGAGCTGTTTTTT,CASSQDGIKDTGELFF
TRBV6-2/TRBV6-3,-,few,TRBJ1-1,TGTGCCAGCAGTTACTGGGGCCAGGAGGGAGCTTTCTTT,CASSYWGQEGAFF
TRBV28,TRBD1,few,TRBJ2-2,TGTGCCAGCAGTGAGGACAGGGTAAACACCGGGGAGCTGTTTTTT,CASSEDRVNTGELFF
TRBV4-1,-,-,TRBJ1-1,TGTGCCAGCAGCCAAGAGAGGGGGGGGGGGAACACTGAAGCTTTCTTT,CASSQERGGGNTEAFF
TRBV20-1,TRBD1,-,TRBJ1-2,TGCAGTGCTAGTGACTGGACAGGGGGTTGGGTTGATGGCTACACCTTC,CSASDWTGGWVDGYTF
TRBV10-1,-,few,TRBJ1-5,TGCGCCACAACCGGGACATTCAATCAGCCCCAGCATTTT,CATTGTFNQPQHF
TRBV20-1,-,-,TRBJ1-5,TGCAGTGCTGCGGGGTCAATTTATAGCAATCAGCCCCAGCATTTT,CSAAGSIYSNQPQHF
TRBV12-3/TRBV12-4,-,few,TRBJ2-5,TGTGCCAGCGGATCGGAGACCCAGTACTTC,CASGSETQYF
TRBV5-5,-,-,TRBJ1-5,TGTGCCAGCAGCTTGCGTTTAAAACCAGGGACCAATCAGCCCCAGCATTTT,CASSLRLKPGTNQPQHF
TRBV7-2,-,many,TRBJ2-1,TGTGCCAGCACCCGGGGCGGCTACAATGAGCAGTTCTTC,CASTRGGYNEQFF
TRBV4-1,-,few,TRBJ1-1,TGCGCCAGCAGCCCCTGGGGGGGGGAGTCTGAAGCTTTCTTT,CASSPWGGESEAFF
TRBV5-4,-,once,TRBJ2-7,TGTGCCAGCAGCTCCACAGGAAAAACCTACGAGCAGTACTTC,CASSSTGKTYEQYF
TRBV2,TRBD2,-,TRBJ2-3,TGTGCCAGCAGAGTAGCGGGGGCCTCCACAGATACGCAGTATTTT,CASRVAGASTDTQYF
TRBV19,-,few,TRBJ2-2,TGTGCCAGTACCACTGGGACGGGGGCCACCGGGGAGCTGTTTTTT,CASTTGTGATGELFF
TRBV7-9,-,-,TRBJ2-7,TGTGCCAGCAGCTTAGTCCAGGGAGGATTGGACGAGCAGTACTTC,CASSLVQGGLDEQYF
TRBV20-1,TRBD2,once,TRBJ2-3,TGCAGTGCTAGAGATGGGCTAGCGGGGGGTGGAGATACGCAGTATTTT,CSARDGLAGGGDTQYF
TRBV7-9,TRBD1,-,TRBJ1-2,TGTGCCAGCAGCCCTTTAAAGGACAGGGCTGGCGGCTACACCTTC,CASSPLKDRAGGYTF
TRBV27,-,few,TRBJ1-5,TGTGCCAGCAGGGGCAATCAGCCCCAGCATTTT,CASRGNQPQHF
TRBV4-3,-,-,TRBJ2-3,TGCGCCAGCAGCCAAGATGAGAGGGCGCGAGCTGCAGATACGCAGTATTTT,CASSQDERARAADTQYF
TRBV11-2,-,many,TRBJ1-5,TGTGCCAGCAGCTTTAGGCTAAATCAGCCCCAGCATTTT,CASSFRLNQPQHF